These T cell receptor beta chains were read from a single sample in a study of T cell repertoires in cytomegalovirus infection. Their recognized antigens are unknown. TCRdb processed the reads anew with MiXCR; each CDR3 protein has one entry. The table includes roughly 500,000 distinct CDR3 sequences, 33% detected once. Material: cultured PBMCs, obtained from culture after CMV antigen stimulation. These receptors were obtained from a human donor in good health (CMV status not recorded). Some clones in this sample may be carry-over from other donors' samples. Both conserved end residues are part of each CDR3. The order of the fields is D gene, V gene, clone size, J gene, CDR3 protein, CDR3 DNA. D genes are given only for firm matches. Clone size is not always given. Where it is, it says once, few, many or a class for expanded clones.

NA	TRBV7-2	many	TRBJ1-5	CASSQGQGGNQPQHF	TGTGCCAGCAGCCAGGGGCAGGGAGGCAATCAGCCCCAGCATTTT
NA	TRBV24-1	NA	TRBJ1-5	CATSDFHTNQPQHF	TGTGCCACCAGTGATTTTCACACGAATCAGCCCCAGCATTTT
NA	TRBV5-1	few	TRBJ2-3	CASSLGFSDTQYF	TGCGCCAGCAGCTTGGGGTTTTCAGATACGCAGTATTTT
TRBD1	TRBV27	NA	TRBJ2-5	CASSLLGTGQVTQYF	TGTGCCAGCAGTTTATTAGGGACAGGGCAAGTGACCCAGTACTTC
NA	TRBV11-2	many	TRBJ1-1	CASSLLESGGYNTEAFF	TGTGCCAGCAGCTTACTAGAGTCTGGGGGCTACAACACTGAAGCTTTCTTT
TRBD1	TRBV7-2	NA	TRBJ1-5	CASSLSPRQGADNQPQHF	TGTGCCAGCAGCTTATCGCCTCGACAGGGGGCTGACAATCAGCCCCAGCATTTT
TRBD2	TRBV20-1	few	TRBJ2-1	CSASPGTSGRAGEQFF	TGCAGTGCTAGTCCCGGGACTAGCGGGAGAGCGGGTGAGCAGTTCTTC
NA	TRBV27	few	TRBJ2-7	CASGRQASYEQYF	TGTGCCAGCGGACGGCAGGCCTCCTACGAGCAGTACTTC
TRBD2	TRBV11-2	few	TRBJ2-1	CASSRTLAGGRDEQFF	TGTGCCAGCAGCCGCACACTAGCGGGAGGGCGGGATGAGCAGTTCTTC
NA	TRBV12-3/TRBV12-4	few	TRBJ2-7	CASSLGPGSGAYEQYF	TGTGCCAGCAGTTTAGGTCCGGGGTCGGGGGCTTACGAGCAGTACTTC
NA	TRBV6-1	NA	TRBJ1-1	CASRNTQGRRNTEAFF	TGTGCCAGCAGGAACACCCAGGGGCGAAGGAACACTGAAGCTTTCTTT
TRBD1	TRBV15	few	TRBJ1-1	CATSRDRQGIYTEAFF	TGTGCCACCAGCAGAGATAGACAGGGCATCTACACTGAAGCTTTCTTT
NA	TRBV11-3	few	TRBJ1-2	CASSRPGTNYGYTF	TGTGCCAGCAGCCGGCCCGGGACTAACTATGGCTACACCTTC
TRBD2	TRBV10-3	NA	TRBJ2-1	CAIKGTQTSGRVDEQFF	TGTGCCATCAAAGGGACCCAGACTAGCGGGAGAGTAGATGAGCAGTTCTTC
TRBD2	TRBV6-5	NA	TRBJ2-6	CASRGVAARSTGANVLTF	TGTGCCAGCCGGGGGGTGGCAGCCCGTTCCACTGGGGCCAACGTCCTGACTTTC
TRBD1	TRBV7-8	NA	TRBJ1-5	CASSLVPRGLRVRNQPQHF	TGTGCCAGCAGCTTAGTACCCAGGGGGCTAAGGGTTCGGAATCAGCCCCAGCATTTT
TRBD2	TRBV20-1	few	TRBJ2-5	CSARTASGRARQETQYF	TGCAGTGCTCGGACCGCTAGCGGGAGGGCCCGGCAAGAGACCCAGTACTTC
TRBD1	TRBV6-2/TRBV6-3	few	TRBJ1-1	CASSYPINSDRGRNTEAFF	TGTGCCAGCAGTTACCCGATCAACTCCGACAGGGGGAGGAACACTGAAGCTTTCTTT
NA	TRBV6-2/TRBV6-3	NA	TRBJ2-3	CASSPRTFDTQYF	TGTGCCAGCAGTCCACGAACTTTCGATACGCAGTATTTT
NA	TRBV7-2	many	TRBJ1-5	CASSKNSDQPQHF	TGTGCCAGCAGCAAAAATAGCGATCAGCCCCAGCATTTT
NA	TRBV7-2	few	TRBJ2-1	CASSLAGSYSEQFF	TGTGCCAGCAGCTTAGCCGGCAGTTATAGTGAGCAGTTCTTC
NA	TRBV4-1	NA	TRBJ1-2	CASSQVIVGGYTF	TGCGCCAGCAGCCAAGTTATCGTCGGTGGCTACACCTTC
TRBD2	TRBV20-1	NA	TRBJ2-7	CSASLGGRRAVEQYF	TGCAGTGCTTCCCTAGGCGGGAGGAGGGCGGTCGAGCAGTACTTC
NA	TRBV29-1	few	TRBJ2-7	CSVDLAGTYEQYF	TGCAGCGTTGATCTTGCGGGGACCTACGAGCAGTACTTC
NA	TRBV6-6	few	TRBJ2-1	CASHLGWGFDEQFF	TGTGCCAGCCACCTGGGATGGGGTTTTGATGAGCAGTTCTTC
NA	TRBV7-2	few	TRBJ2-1	CASSPLGTEQFF	TGTGCCAGCAGCCCCCTGGGAACGGAGCAGTTCTTC
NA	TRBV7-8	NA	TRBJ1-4	CASSLAAAGTWEKLFF	TGTGCCAGCAGCTTAGCGGCGGCAGGGACATGGGAAAAACTGTTTTTT
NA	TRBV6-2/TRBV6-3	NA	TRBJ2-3	CASSYSGSERTDTQYF	TGTGCCAGCAGTTACTCCGGCAGTGAACGCACAGATACGCAGTATTTT
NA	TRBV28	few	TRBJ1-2	CASSLRGRQANYGYTF	TGTGCCAGCAGCCTAAGGGGAAGACAGGCCAACTATGGCTACACCTTC
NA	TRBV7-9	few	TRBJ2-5	CASSLGTARTYQETQYF	TGTGCCAGCAGCTTAGGTACGGCAAGAACCTACCAAGAGACCCAGTACTTC
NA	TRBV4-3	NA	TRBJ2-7	CASSQEGQAAYEQYF	TGCGCCAGCAGCCAAGAGGGCCAGGCGGCCTACGAGCAGTACTTC